The 32 T cell receptor beta chains in this list originate from one sample, sequenced in a study of shared clonotypes between healthy human individuals (TCRdb year 2020). Libraries were made using the immunoSEQ multiplex PCR assay. TCRdb took over this immuneACCESS table, retaining in-frame rearrangements with V and J assigned. Such tables are incomplete; in checked studies, under half of the missing clones stem from an unresolved V gene, and the remainder is unexplained. This sample has hundreds of thousands of clones in its table, and roughly 72% of those were observed once. Jointly, the top ten make up around 1.8% of the sample. What was sequenced was memory CD4+ T cells sorted from blood. Explained via the paper, the cell subset or site label denotes: CD45RA-negative fraction. The source of these receptors is a woman in her twenties or thirties in good health.

This rearrangement joins TRBV29-1 to TRBJ1-2; D remains unclear. From germline, CDR1 is SQVTM and CDR2 ANQGSEA. The ends were cut back, 6 bases at V and 2 bases at J, with 16 bases in the middle. CDR3 length equals 14 residues. The CDR3 sequence is CSVAGGFGNYGYTF. The CDR3 DNA reads TGCAGCGTCGCGGGCGGGTTCGGAAACTATGGCTACACCTTC.

This clone has a handful of counts. The CDR3 DNA reads TGTGCCAGCAGTGAAGGGCCAGGCACAGATACGCAGTATTTT. This sequence encodes CASSEGPGTDTQYF. The rearrangement links TRBV6-1 to TRBJ2-3; D uncertain. The CDR3 has 14 residues. With 1 base removed from V and 1 base from J, the gap between germline ends came to 6 bases. The germline CDR1 and CDR2 sequences are MNHNS and SASEGT.

The chain is built from TRBV5-1 and TRBJ2-5; 7 positions match TRBD2. Trimming took 2 bases from V and 0 from J; bases not matched to a gene: 4. The CDR3 loop spans 15 amino acids. Looked up from germline, CDR1 is SGHRS and CDR2 is YFSETQ. CDR3 residues: CASSLSGTYQETQYF. The CDR3 DNA is TGCGCCAGCAGCTTAAGCGGGACGTACCAAGAGACCCAGTACTTC. The complete variable domain, with remaining parts taken from reference TRBV5-1 and TRBJ2-5, reads KAGVTQTPRYLIKTRGQQVTLSCSPISGHRSVSWYQQTPGQGLQFLFEYFSETQRNKGNFPGRFSGRQFSNSRSEMNVSTLELGDSALYLCASSLSGTYQETQYFGPGTRLLVL.

The chain recombines TRBV5-1 with TRBJ1-2; the match to TRBD1 covers 7 bases. CDR3 length: 13 amino acids. After removal of 4 bases from V and 2 bases from J, the junction contained 2 bases not matched to a gene. The germline V gene encodes CDR1 SGHRS and CDR2 YFSETQ. The CDR3 here is CASSVTGNYGYTF. As DNA, the CDR3 is TGCGCCAGCAGCGTGACAGGGAACTATGGCTACACCTTC.

This chain uses TRBV27 with TRBJ1-1, with a weak D call TRBD1 (6 bases). The ends were cut back, 4 bases at V and 0 bases at J, with 6 bases in the middle. CDR1 and CDR2 (germline): MNHEY, SMNVEV (reference sequence). The CDR3 totals 13 residues. CDR3 protein: CASSYRVNTEAFF. For the CDR3, the DNA is TGTGCCAGCAGTTACAGGGTGAACACTGAAGCTTTCTTT.

The rearrangement joins TRBV18 to TRBJ1-3; TRBD1 matches at 11 bases. This CDR3 has 15 amino acids. The V and J ends lost 3 bases and 2 bases, in that order; junction bases with no gene match: 0. Germline V gene lookup returns CDR1 KGHSH and CDR2 LQKENI. The CDR3 spells CASSPGQGAGNTIYF. CDR3 bases: TGTGCCAGCTCACCGGGACAGGGGGCTGGAAACACCATATATTTT.

In this sample, this clone turned up once. The rearrangement links TRBV15 to TRBJ1-4, with D uncertain. V was pared by 5 bases and J by 0 bases, with 10 bases between. The length of the CDR3 is 15 residues. Germline CDR1 and CDR2: LNHNV and YYDKDF (reference sequence). The DNA for the CDR3 is TGTGCCACCAGCTTCCCCGGGGCAACTAATGAAAAACTGTTTTTT. Its protein is CATSFPGATNEKLFF.

The chain is built from TRBV29-1 and TRBJ2-7; the D is unclear. The length of the CDR3 is 12 residues. Germline loops: CDR1 SQVTM, CDR2 ANQGSEA. V lost 7 bases, J lost 4 bases, and 14 bases lay in between. As DNA, the CDR3 is TGCAGCGCCGGCAATACGGGTTACGAGCAGTACTTC. Amino acid sequence: CSAGNTGYEQYF.

This clone showed up just once. The V gene is TRBV6-1, the J gene TRBJ2-1; tentatively, D is TRBD2 (6 bases). Per the germline V gene, CDR1 is MNHNS and CDR2 is SASEGT. Between the trimmed V and J ends, which lost 1 base and 2 bases, there was a span of 9 bases. The CDR3 extends over 15 amino acids. The CDR3 is CASSEGRRAYNEQFF. CDR3 coding DNA: TGTGCCAGCAGTGAAGGGCGGAGGGCCTACAATGAGCAGTTCTTC.

In its sample, this clone was seen a few times. The gene calls are TRBV6-1 and TRBJ2-7; TRBD1 aligns across 9 bases. This CDR3 region has 14 residues. Trimming took 11 bases from V and 2 from J; bases not matched to a gene: 10. CDR1 and CDR2 (germline): MNHNS, SASEGT. CDR3 region: CAAGRRQGAYEQYF. The DNA of the CDR3 is TGTGCCGCCGGGAGACGACAGGGGGCCTACGAGCAGTACTTC.

This clone was seen just once. V is TRBV18 and J is TRBJ1-2; 10 positions agree with TRBD1. CDR3 length: 17 residues. V shed 6 bases, J shed 5 bases, and the junction held 15 bases outside the gene matches. The germline V gene encodes CDR1 KGHSH and CDR2 LQKENI. The CDR3 DNA reads as TGTGCCAGCTCCCTCTTTTCCGGACAGGGGGATGAGTATGGCTACACCTTC. It yields the protein CASSLFSGQGDEYGYTF.

V and J are TRBV7-9 and TRBJ1-2; D call uncertain. The length of the CDR3 is 12 residues. Trimming took off 4 bases at V and 4 bases at J, with 7 bases between the two ends. In germline, CDR1 is SEHNR, CDR2 FQNEAQ (reference sequence). The CDR3 here is CASSYSPYGYTF. CDR3 DNA sequence: TGTGCCAGCAGCTATTCCCCCTATGGCTACACCTTC.

This clone was picked up one time. This chain uses TRBV5-1 with TRBJ2-1; TRBD2 agrees at 15 bases. CDR1 and CDR2 (germline): SGHRS, YFSETQ. J gave up 8 bases and V 3 bases, and 6 bases lay outside the gene matches. This CDR3 has 16 residues. The CDR3 region is CASSSGTSGRTYEQFF. CDR3 in DNA: TGCGCCAGCAGCTCCGGGACTAGCGGGAGGACCTATGAGCAGTTCTTC.

The chain employs TRBV6-1 and TRBJ1-1; weak D call: TRBD1 (5 bases). This CDR3 comprises 17 residues. V was cut by 3 bases and J by 1 base, with 18 bases left in between. Germline V CDR1 and CDR2: MNHNS, SASEGT. The CDR3 DNA sequence: TGTGCCAGCAGTGATCGCGTTGGGGGGGTTACGAACACTGAAGCTTTCTTT. Translated, it gives CASSDRVGGVTNTEAFF.

The chain combines TRBV28 with TRBJ1-5; 11 nucleotides line up with TRBD1. Unmatched junction bases numbered 5, after V lost 6 bases and J lost 7 bases. The CDR3 is 14 residues long. Germline CDR1 is MDHEN and CDR2 is SYDVKM. The DNA of the CDR3 is TGTGCCAGCAGATCGGACAGGGGGCCACAGCCCCAGCATTTT. Protein product: CASRSDRGPQPQHF.

This clone was detected only a few times. V gene TRBV19 combines with J gene TRBJ1-5; TRBD1 agrees at 8 bases. With 3 bases clipped from V and 5 bases from J, the junction kept 6 bases outside the gene matches. The CDR3 runs 15 residues. The germline CDR1 and CDR2 sequences are LNHDA and SQIVND (reference sequence). CDR3: CASSMTGTGYQPQHF. In nucleotides, the CDR3 is TGTGCCAGTAGTATGACGGGGACAGGTTATCAGCCCCAGCATTTT. Filled out from reference TRBV19 and TRBJ1-5, the complete variable domain reads DGGITQSPKYLFRKEGQNVTLSCEQNLNHDAMYWYRQDPGQGLRLIYYSQIVNDFQKGDIAEGYSVSREKKESFPLTVTSAQKNPTAFYLCASSMTGTGYQPQHFGDGTRLSIL.

The chain carries TRBV5-1 and TRBJ1-1; 7 nucleotides match TRBD1. V lost 7 bases to trimming and J lost 0 bases; unmatched junction nucleotides: 6. Looked up from germline, CDR1 is SGHRS and CDR2 is YFSETQ. This CDR3 spans 14 amino acids. CDR3 loop: CASWTGGMNTEAFF. The CDR3 region has the DNA TGCGCCAGCTGGACAGGCGGTATGAACACTGAAGCTTTCTTT. Using reference TRBV5-1 and TRBJ1-1 for the parts outside the CDR3, the full variable domain is KAGVTQTPRYLIKTRGQQVTLSCSPISGHRSVSWYQQTPGQGLQFLFEYFSETQRNKGNFPGRFSGRQFSNSRSEMNVSTLELGDSALYLCASWTGGMNTEAFFGQGTRLTVV.

This clone was recorded only once. The chain employs TRBV25-1 and TRBJ2-5, with 7 bases identical to TRBD1. The ends lost 5 bases at V and 1 base at J; junction bases unmatched: 4. Germline CDR1 is MGHDK and CDR2 is SYGVNS. The CDR3 is 14 amino acids. The CDR3 sequence is CASSLRDSQETQYF. The CDR3 bases are TGTGCCAGCAGTCTCCGGGACAGCCAAGAGACCCAGTACTTC.

This clone came up once. The gene calls are TRBV10-1 and TRBJ2-5; D perhaps matches TRBD1 (5 bases). V lost 0 bases and J 4 bases, leaving 15 bases between the germline ends. CDR3 length: 16 amino acids. The V gene's germline CDR1 is WNHNN and CDR2 SYGVQD (reference sequence). Here the CDR3 reads CASSESEQGGGETQYF. DNA for the CDR3: TGCGCCAGCAGTGAGTCGGAGCAGGGCGGTGGAGAGACCCAGTACTTC.

This clone showed up many times. This rearrangement joins TRBV29-1 to TRBJ2-1, with 14 bases identical to TRBD2. In germline, CDR1 is SQVTM, CDR2 ANQGSEA. The CDR3 covers 16 residues. V shed 7 bases and J 5 bases; nucleotides not matched to a gene: 10. The CDR3 is CSDRTSGRWGNNEQFF. CDR3 DNA sequence: TGCAGCGATCGGACTAGCGGGAGGTGGGGTAACAATGAGCAGTTCTTC.

The chain carries TRBV5-1 and TRBJ1-4; no clear D gene. V was cut by 1 base and J by 5 bases, with 9 bases left in between. The CDR3 covers 14 residues. Germline V gene sequence: CDR1 SGHRS, CDR2 YFSETQ. Here the CDR3 reads CASSLRQPNEKLFF. The CDR3 DNA follows: TGCGCCAGCAGCTTGCGGCAGCCGAATGAAAAACTGTTTTTT.

The chain employs TRBV28 and TRBJ1-1, with D perhaps TRBD1 (5 bases). Trimming cost V 5 bases and J 11 bases, with 21 bases left between them. Germline V gene data show CDR1 as MDHEN and CDR2 as SYDVKM. The CDR3 is 14 amino acids. The CDR3 region has the DNA TGTGCCAGCAGTAGGGGCCAGCTTTTCATGATGGCTTTCTTT. It translates to CASSRGQLFMMAFF.

The rearrangement links TRBV7-9 to TRBJ2-2, with D perhaps matching TRBD2 (6 bases). Germline V gene lookup returns CDR1 SEHNR and CDR2 FQNEAQ (reference sequence). V was clipped by 4 bases and J by 13 bases, with 16 bases between them. This CDR3 is 13 amino acids long. CDR3 nucleotides: TGTGCCAGCAGCTGGCTAACGGAGGGTAGGCTGTTTTTT. Residues: CASSWLTEGRLFF.

For the CDR3, the DNA is TGTGCCAGCAGCTTTTCGGGACAGGAGCTGAAGCAGCCCCAGCATTTT. Protein: CASSFSGQELKQPQHF. This chain connects TRBV7-8 to TRBJ1-5; 8 bases agree with TRBD1. V was pared by 3 bases and J by 7 bases, with 11 bases of the junction left unmatched. The CDR3 length is 16 residues. Germline V CDR1 and CDR2: SGHVS, FQNEAQ.

This clone was seen more than once but under ten times. This sequence joins TRBV19 and TRBJ1-5, with no clear D. Germline assignment: CDR1 LNHDA and CDR2 SQIVND (reference sequence). Trimming took 8 bases from V and 1 from J, leaving 9 bases between them. CDR3 size: 13 residues. The DNA for the CDR3 is TGTGCCAGTGAGATTGGGAGCAATCAGCCCCAGCATTTT. Translating it yields CASEIGSNQPQHF.

The chain links TRBV11-2 to TRBJ1-4, with D perhaps TRBD1 (5 bases). The CDR3 contains 14 residues. The germline gives CDR1 SGHAT, CDR2 FQNNGV. The V end lost 5 bases, the J end lost 3 bases, and 10 bases lay between the germline ends. This CDR3 is CASSPQVSNEKLFF. The CDR3 coding sequence is TGTGCCAGCAGCCCACAGGTTTCTAATGAAAAACTGTTTTTT.

The V call is TRBV2, the J call TRBJ1-3; D is ambiguous. The CDR3 is 12 amino acids. Germline V lookup: CDR1 SNHLY, CDR2 FYNNEI. V gave up 7 bases and J gave up 4 bases, with 8 bases separating them. The CDR3 sequence is CASTGSGNTIYF. The CDR3 bases are TGTGCCAGCACGGGGTCGGGAAACACCATATATTTT.

As for this clone: In the same sample, other DNA sequences code for this CDR3. The CDR3 sequence: CASSIDSGTGGYNEQFF. In nucleotides, the CDR3 is TGTGCCAGTAGTATTGACTCCGGGACAGGGGGTTACAATGAGCAGTTCTTC. The J gene is TRBJ2-1, the V gene TRBV19, with TRBD1 matching 11 bases. The CDR3 consists of 17 residues. Germline CDR1 is LNHDA and CDR2 is SQIVND (reference sequence). V trimming: 3 bases; J trimming: 4 bases; junction bases outside the gene matches: 8.

V is TRBV29-1 and J is TRBJ2-3; a possible D gene is TRBD2 (5 bases). The CDR3 sequence is 14 residues long. Germline CDR1 and CDR2: SQVTM and ANQGSEA. Trimming removed 3 bases from V and 5 bases from J, with 15 bases in between. The chain's CDR3 is CSVDDGDYGDTQYF. CDR3 sequence (DNA): TGCAGCGTTGATGACGGGGATTATGGAGATACGCAGTATTTT.

The count of this clone is one. The V call is TRBV5-6, the J call TRBJ1-1; D ambiguous. Germline V lookup: CDR1 SGHDT, CDR2 YYEEEE. The CDR3 runs 13 residues. The V end was cut by 3 bases, the J end by 5 bases, with 11 bases between. The CDR3 DNA sequence: TGTGCCAGCAGCTCCGTGGCGGGAACTGAAGCTTTCTTT. Translating it yields CASSSVAGTEAFF.

The chain combines TRBV7-9 with TRBJ2-5; D ambiguous. The V end lost 0 bases, the J end lost 4 bases, and 12 bases lay between the germline ends. This CDR3 has 15 residues. Germline V gene data show CDR1 as SEHNR and CDR2 as FQNEAQ (reference sequence). CDR3 sequence: CASSLAKYSTETQYF. The DNA of the CDR3 is TGTGCCAGCAGCTTAGCCAAGTATTCCACAGAGACCCAGTACTTC.

This chain uses TRBV9 with TRBJ2-3, with D possibly matching TRBD2 (7 bases). Germline V gene lookup returns CDR1 SGDLS and CDR2 YYNGEE. V gave up 2 bases and J gave up 0 bases, with 13 bases separating them. This CDR3 comprises 16 residues. Here the CDR3 reads CASSVGGLASTDTQYF. The CDR3 region has the DNA TGTGCCAGCAGCGTGGGGGGGCTAGCGAGCACAGATACGCAGTATTTT.